Described below is a single TCR beta chain sequence and its context. Its target is unknown. Sequenced by immunoSEQ multiplex PCR; TCRdb stores in-frame clones only, minus some. The data hold about 3,200 clones, with around 80% observed a single time. This record comes from a study of immune evolution from preneoplasia to lung adenocarcinoma. The CDR3 length is 16 residues. CDR1 and CDR2 (germline): SGHTA, FQGNSA. With 4 bases removed from V and 0 bases from J, the gap between germline ends came to 16 bases. Patient tissue came from resections in Japan or China, 2014–2017. Macro-dissection enriched premalignant or tumor cells before nucleic acid extraction. Findings of the study overall: Normal lung had the highest top T cell clone frequencies.

The genes are TRBV7-2 and TRBJ2-7, with no clear D. The sequence came from a person aged 65 to 85 with lung adenocarcinoma. The sequenced sample consisted of FFPE atypical adenomatous hyperplasia tissue from the lung. The subset here: atypical adenomatous hyperplasia (AAH), lung preneoplasia. This CDR3 reads CASSYLSLEYSYEQYF. The CDR3 DNA is TGTGCCAGCAGCTACCTCAGCCTTGAGTACTCCTACGAGCAGTACTTC.